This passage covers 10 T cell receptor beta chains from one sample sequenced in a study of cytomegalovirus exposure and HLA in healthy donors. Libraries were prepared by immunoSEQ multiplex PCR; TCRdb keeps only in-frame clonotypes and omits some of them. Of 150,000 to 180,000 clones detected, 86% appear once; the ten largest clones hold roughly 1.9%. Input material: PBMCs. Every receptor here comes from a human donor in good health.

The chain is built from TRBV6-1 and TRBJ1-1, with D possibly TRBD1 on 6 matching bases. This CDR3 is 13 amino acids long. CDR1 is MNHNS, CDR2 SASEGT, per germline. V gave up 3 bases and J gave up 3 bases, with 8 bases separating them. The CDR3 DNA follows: TGTGCCAGCAGTGAGGGGGCACACACTGAAGCTTTCTTT. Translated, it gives CASSEGAHTEAFF.

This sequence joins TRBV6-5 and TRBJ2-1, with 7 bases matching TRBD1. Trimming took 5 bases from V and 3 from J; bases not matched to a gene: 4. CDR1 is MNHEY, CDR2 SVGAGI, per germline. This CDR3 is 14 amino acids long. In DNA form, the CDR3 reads TGTGCCAGCAGTCCCGGGACAGTCTACAATGAGCAGTTCTTC. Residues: CASSPGTVYNEQFF.

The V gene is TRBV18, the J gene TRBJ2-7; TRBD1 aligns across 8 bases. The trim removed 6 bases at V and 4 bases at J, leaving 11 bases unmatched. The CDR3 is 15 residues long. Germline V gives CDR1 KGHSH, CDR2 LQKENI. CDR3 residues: CASSPTGARGYEQYF. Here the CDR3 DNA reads TGTGCCAGCTCGCCGACAGGGGCGAGAGGTTACGAGCAGTACTTC. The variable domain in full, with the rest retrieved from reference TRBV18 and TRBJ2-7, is NAGVMQNPRHLVRRRGQEARLRCSPMKGHSHVYWYRQLPEEGLKFMVYLQKENIIDESGMPKERFSAEFPKEGPSILRIQQVVRGDSAAYFCASSPTGARGYEQYFGPGTRLTVT.

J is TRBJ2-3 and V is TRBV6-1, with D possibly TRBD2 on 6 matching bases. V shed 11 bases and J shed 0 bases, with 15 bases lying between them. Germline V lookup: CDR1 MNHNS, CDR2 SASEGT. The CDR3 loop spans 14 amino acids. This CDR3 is CASREATSTDTQYF. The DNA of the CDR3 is TGTGCCTCTAGGGAGGCGACTAGCACAGATACGCAGTATTTT.

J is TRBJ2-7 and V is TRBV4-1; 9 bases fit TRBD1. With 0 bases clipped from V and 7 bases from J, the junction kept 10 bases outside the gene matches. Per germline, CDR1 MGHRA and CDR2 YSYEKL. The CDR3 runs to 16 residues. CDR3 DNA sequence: TGCGCCAGCAGCCAAGATGTGGGACAGGGTACGAGGGAGCAGTACTTC. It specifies CASSQDVGQGTREQYF.

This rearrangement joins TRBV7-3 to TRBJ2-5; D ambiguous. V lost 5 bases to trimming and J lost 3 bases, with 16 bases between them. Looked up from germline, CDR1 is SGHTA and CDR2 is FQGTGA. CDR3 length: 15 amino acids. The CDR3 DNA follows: TGTGCCAGCAGCCCTACCCGAGCAGGAAAAGAGACCCAGTACTTC. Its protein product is CASSPTRAGKETQYF. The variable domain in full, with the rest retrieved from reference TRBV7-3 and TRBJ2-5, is GAGVSQTPSNKVTEKGKYVELRCDPISGHTALYWYRQSLGQGPEFLIYFQGTGAADDSGLPNDRFFAVRPEGSVSTLKIQRTERGDSAVYLCASSPTRAGKETQYFGPGTRLLVL.

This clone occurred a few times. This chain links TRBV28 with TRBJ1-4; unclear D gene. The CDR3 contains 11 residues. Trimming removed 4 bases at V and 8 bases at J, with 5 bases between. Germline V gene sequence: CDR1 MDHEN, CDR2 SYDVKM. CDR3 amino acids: CASSYEEKLFF. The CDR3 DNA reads TGTGCCAGCAGTTACGAGGAAAAACTGTTTTTT.

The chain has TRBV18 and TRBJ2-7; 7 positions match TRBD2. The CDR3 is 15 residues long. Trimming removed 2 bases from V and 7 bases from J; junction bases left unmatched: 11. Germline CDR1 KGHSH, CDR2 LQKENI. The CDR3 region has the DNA TGTGCCAGCTCACCAAGGAAATGGGGGGGAAAAGAGCAGTACTTC. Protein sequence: CASSPRKWGGKEQYF.

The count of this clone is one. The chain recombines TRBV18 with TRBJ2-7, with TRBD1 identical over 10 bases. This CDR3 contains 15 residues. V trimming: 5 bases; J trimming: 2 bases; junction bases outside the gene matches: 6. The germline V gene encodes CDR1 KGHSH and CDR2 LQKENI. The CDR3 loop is CASSRSGTGAYEQYF. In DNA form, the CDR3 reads TGTGCCAGCTCAAGATCCGGGACAGGGGCCTACGAGCAGTACTTC.

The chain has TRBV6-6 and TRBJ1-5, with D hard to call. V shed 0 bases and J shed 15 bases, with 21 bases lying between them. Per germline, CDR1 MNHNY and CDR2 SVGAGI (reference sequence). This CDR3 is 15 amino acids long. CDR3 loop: CASSYSEVHPLVRHF. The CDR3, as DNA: TGTGCCAGCAGTTACTCAGAAGTCCACCCACTTGTCCGGCATTTT.